This TCR beta chain is from a study of response to subunit inactivated influenza vaccine. In this sample, this clonotype turned up a few times. CDR3 size: 13 residues. Trimming removed 8 bases at V and 7 bases at J, with 15 bases between. TCRdb independently ran MiXCR on the RT-PCR reads; one entry per CDR3 protein. The table has around 200,000 distinct CDR3 sequences, 13% to 15% seen once. V usage is TRBV12-3 or TRBV12-4 and J usage is TRBJ1-5; D is ambiguous. The sequence derives from a man aged 50 to 59 who received an inactivated influenza vaccine. Sequencing was performed on CD8+ T cells sorted from PBMCs, taken 5 days after vaccination. The CDR3 nucleotides read TGTGCCAGCGGATTGGGCCCTACGCAGCCCCAGCATTTT. Its translation is CASGLGPTQPQHF.